The next 28 T cell receptor beta chains were all read from a single sample in a study of follicular helper T cells after annual influenza vaccination. Time point defined: 2014-2015 season, pre-vaccination. The method was immunoSEQ multiplex PCR; TCRdb's version includes in-frame clones alone and lacks a portion of them. The table lists more than 10,000 clones, more than 75% of them singletons. The sequencing here drew on CXCR5- memory CD4+ T cells sorted from blood, taken on the day of influenza vaccination. All receptors come from an adult who received the influenza vaccine.

This clone showed up just a few times. This chain connects TRBV7-2 to TRBJ1-5, with TRBD1 as a possible D gene (5 bases). Germline CDR1 and CDR2: SGHTA and FQGNSA. V gave up 3 bases and J gave up 2 bases, with 11 bases separating them. CDR3 length: 15 amino acids. This CDR3 is CASSFRGSGNQPQHF. CDR3 DNA: TGTGCCAGCAGCTTCCGGGGGTCGGGCAATCAGCCCCAGCATTTT.

This clone was observed a single time. This rearrangement joins TRBV29-1 to TRBJ2-3, with a possible D match to TRBD2 (6 bases). Trimming cost V 2 bases and J 0 bases, with 9 bases left between them. The CDR3 contains 14 residues. Germline lookup yields CDR1 SQVTM and CDR2 ANQGSEA. This chain's CDR3 is CSVEFGTSTDTQYF. Written as DNA, the CDR3 is TGCAGCGTTGAATTCGGGACTAGCACAGATACGCAGTATTTT.

The rearrangement joins TRBV12-5 to TRBJ2-2; TRBD1 aligns across 12 bases. Germline-derived CDR1 and CDR2 are LGHNT and FRNRAP. The V segment lost 0 bases and the J segment 7 bases; nucleotides outside the gene matches: 3. The length of the CDR3 is 16 residues. The CDR3 protein is CASGLVGQGAGGELFF. The CDR3 DNA is TGTGCTAGTGGTTTGGTGGGACAGGGGGCTGGCGGGGAGCTGTTTTTT.

This chain links TRBV18 with TRBJ2-7, with TRBD2 as a possible D gene (5 bases). Germline assignment: CDR1 KGHSH and CDR2 LQKENI. This CDR3 is built from 14 residues. V was trimmed by 3 bases and J by 2 bases, leaving 11 bases between them. In nucleotides, the CDR3 is TGTGCCAGCTCACCGTCGGGATTTGCCTACGAGCAGTACTTC. Translated: CASSPSGFAYEQYF.

This chain connects TRBV7-2 to TRBJ2-7; D possibly uses TRBD1 or TRBD2 (5 bases each). V shed 3 bases and J shed 1 base, with 13 bases lying between them. The CDR3 runs to 15 residues. Germline values: CDR1 SGHTA, CDR2 FQGNSA. The DNA of the CDR3 is TGTGCCAGCAGCTTTCGCCCGGGACGTTCCTACGAGCAGTACTTC. Its protein product is CASSFRPGRSYEQYF. The full variable domain, in which reference TRBV7-2 and TRBJ2-7 provide the parts outside the CDR3, is GAGVSQSPSNKVTEKGKDVELRCDPISGHTALYWYRQSLGQGLEFLIYFQGNSAPDKSGLPSDRFSAERTGGSVSTLTIQRTQQEDSAVYLCASSFRPGRSYEQYFGPGTRLTVT.

The chain has TRBV28 and TRBJ2-5; D ambiguous. There are 15 residues in the CDR3. The germline V and J ends were trimmed by 1 base and 1 base, with 10 bases remaining between them. Germline V lookup: CDR1 MDHEN, CDR2 SYDVKM. The DNA for the CDR3 is TGTGCCAGCAGTTTATTTGCAGAGAGCCAAGAGACCCAGTACTTC. Its translation is CASSLFAESQETQYF.

The chain couples TRBV27 to TRBJ1-2; D call uncertain. Germline values: CDR1 MNHEY, CDR2 SMNVEV (reference sequence). CDR3 size: 13 residues. The V end was cut by 7 bases, the J end by 2 bases, with 11 bases between. The CDR3 loop is CASKAPGNYGYTF. As DNA, the CDR3 is TGTGCCAGCAAAGCCCCAGGAAACTATGGCTACACCTTC.

The chain uses TRBV9 and TRBJ2-5; the match to TRBD2 covers 7 bases. V trimming: 1 base; J trimming: 6 bases; junction bases outside the gene matches: 6. Germline V gene lookup returns CDR1 SGDLS and CDR2 YYNGEE. The CDR3 is 14 residues long. The DNA of the CDR3 is TGTGCCAGCAGCGTAACGGGGAGGGCACAGACCCAGTACTTC. Its translation: CASSVTGRAQTQYF.

The chain joins TRBV6-1 to TRBJ2-3; D call uncertain. Per the germline V gene, CDR1 is MNHNS and CDR2 is SASEGT. Trimming took off 2 bases at V and 4 bases at J, with 16 bases between the two ends. The CDR3 has 16 amino acids. The CDR3 DNA is TGTGCCAGCAGTGAAAATGGGTTAATAAGCGCAGATACGCAGTATTTT. Translating gives CASSENGLISADTQYF.

The rearrangement joins TRBV18 to TRBJ2-7, with 7 bases fitting TRBD1. Germline V lookup: CDR1 KGHSH, CDR2 LQKENI. The V segment lost 3 bases and the J segment 7 bases; nucleotides outside the gene matches: 15. The CDR3 is made up of 16 amino acids. The CDR3 region has the DNA TGTGCCAGCTCACCCCGGGGACAGAGGATAAGGGGAGAGCAGTACTTC. This gives the protein CASSPRGQRIRGEQYF.

This clone was counted a few times. This chain links TRBV4-2 with TRBJ2-7; 8 bases agree with TRBD2. J was trimmed by 2 bases and V by 8 bases; bases with no gene match: 5. Per germline, CDR1 LGHNA and CDR2 YNFKEQ. CDR3 length: 13 amino acids. The CDR3 DNA sequence: TGTGCCAGCCGAGGCGGGGGGACCTACGAGCAGTACTTC. Translation: CASRGGGTYEQYF.

This clone has more than one count but fewer than ten. V is TRBV11-2 and J is TRBJ2-7, with unresolved D. This CDR3 has 11 amino acids. V lost 5 bases, J lost 3 bases, and 5 bases lay in between. The germline CDR1 and CDR2 sequences are SGHAT and FQNNGV. The chain's CDR3 is CASSAVYEQYF. For the CDR3, the DNA is TGTGCCAGCAGCGCAGTCTACGAGCAGTACTTC.

This clone was found once. This chain joins TRBV30 and TRBJ1-3, with D perhaps matching TRBD1 (5 bases). The CDR3 extends over 12 amino acids. V dropped 4 bases and J dropped 1 base, with 5 bases sitting between them. The V gene's germline CDR1 is GTSNPN and CDR2 SVGIG (reference sequence). The DNA of the CDR3 is TGTGCCTGGACAGGGTCTGGAAACACCATATATTTT. Encoded protein: CAWTGSGNTIYF.

The chain combines TRBV4-3 with TRBJ2-3; D is unresolved. The germline V gene has CDR1 LGHNA and CDR2 YSLEER. The CDR3 covers 14 residues. The V and J ends lost 4 bases and 4 bases respectively, with 12 bases between them. CDR3 DNA: TGCGCCAGCAGCCCCCTTCTTGCTTCAGATACGCAGTATTTT. Protein sequence: CASSPLLASDTQYF.

The gene calls are TRBV27 and TRBJ2-3; TRBD2 aligns across 13 bases. The CDR3 is 17 residues long. Germline values: CDR1 MNHEY, CDR2 SMNVEV (reference sequence). Losses at the gene ends were 3 bases for V and 3 bases for J; bases not matched to a gene: 6. The CDR3 nucleotides are TGTGCCAGCAGTTTCGGACTAGCGGGGGCATCTACAGATACGCAGTATTTT. It yields the protein CASSFGLAGASTDTQYF.

The genes are TRBV7-3 and TRBJ1-1; D call uncertain. The ends were cut back, 5 bases at V and 1 base at J, with 8 bases in the middle. Per the germline V gene, CDR1 is SGHTA and CDR2 is FQGTGA. This CDR3 has 13 residues. This chain's CDR3 is CASSDQPNTEAFF. CDR3 sequence (DNA): TGTGCCAGCAGCGACCAACCGAACACTGAAGCTTTCTTT.

This rearrangement joins TRBV7-2 to TRBJ1-5; D ambiguous. CDR3 length: 15 residues. Trimming stripped 2 bases from V and 6 bases from J, with 14 bases between. Germline values: CDR1 SGHTA, CDR2 FQGNSA. CDR3 DNA sequence: TGTGCCAGCAGCTTAATATCTGCGGCGGGTCAGCCCCAGCATTTT. Residues: CASSLISAAGQPQHF. Supplemented by reference TRBV7-2 and TRBJ1-5, the full variable domain reads GAGVSQSPSNKVTEKGKDVELRCDPISGHTALYWYRQSLGQGLEFLIYFQGNSAPDKSGLPSDRFSAERTGGSVSTLTIQRTQQEDSAVYLCASSLISAAGQPQHFGDGTRLSIL.

The chain couples TRBV7-2 to TRBJ2-1; 13 bases match TRBD2. Germline loops: CDR1 SGHTA, CDR2 FQGNSA. J gave up 12 bases and V 4 bases, and 6 bases lay outside the gene matches. The CDR3 loop spans 14 amino acids. The CDR3 here is CASSSGTSGIAQFF. The CDR3 DNA reads TGTGCCAGCAGCTCAGGGACTAGCGGGATCGCGCAGTTCTTC.

In its sample, this clone was seen a few times. The V gene is TRBV7-8, the J gene TRBJ1-5; D is uncertain. This CDR3 comprises 13 residues. Germline V gene data show CDR1 as SGHVS and CDR2 as FQNEAQ. The germline V and J ends were trimmed by 1 base and 6 bases, with 7 bases remaining between them. CDR3 amino acids: CASSLGVGQPQHF. CDR3 in DNA: TGTGCCAGCAGCTTAGGGGTGGGTCAGCCCCAGCATTTT.

DNA of the CDR3: TGTGCCAGCAGTTACTCGCGAGGAAACCACGAGCAGTACTTC. This gives the protein CASSYSRGNHEQYF. The V call is TRBV6-5, the J call TRBJ2-7; D gene ambiguous. V lost 0 bases to trimming and J lost 5 bases, with 11 bases between them. This CDR3 region has 14 residues. Germline V CDR1 and CDR2: MNHEY, SVGAGI.

V is TRBV11-3 and J is TRBJ2-2; D remains unclear. The CDR3 length is 14 residues. V lost 4 bases to trimming and J lost 3 bases, with 9 bases between them. CDR1 SGHNT and CDR2 YENEEA come from the germline V gene. The CDR3 DNA reads TGTGCCAGCAGCTCCACCGTCGACACCGGGGAGCTGTTTTTT. It is translated as CASSSTVDTGELFF.

The V call is TRBV15, the J call TRBJ2-1; 14 nucleotides match TRBD2. Losses at the gene ends were 3 bases for V and 9 bases for J; bases not matched to a gene: 4. CDR1 is LNHNV and CDR2 is YYDKDF in the germline V gene (reference sequence). This CDR3 has 15 residues. This chain's CDR3 is CATSRGLAGVVEQFF. CDR3 coding DNA: TGTGCCACCAGCAGGGGACTAGCGGGAGTGGTTGAGCAGTTCTTC. Combining the CDR3 with reference TRBV15 and TRBJ2-1 gives the whole variable domain DAMVIQNPRYQVTQFGKPVTLSCSQTLNHNVMYWYQQKSSQAPKLLFHYYDKDFNNEADTPDNFQSRRPNTSFCFLDIRSPGLGDTAMYLCATSRGLAGVVEQFFGPGTRLTVL.

V and J are TRBV7-2 and TRBJ1-2; 8 bases line up with TRBD1. The germline V gene has CDR1 SGHTA and CDR2 FQGNSA. This CDR3 contains 14 residues. V dropped 3 bases and J dropped 4; count of bases not matched to a gene: 4. CDR3 bases: TGTGCCAGCAGCTTTGGACAGGGTCTCTATGGCTACACCTTC. Its protein product is CASSFGQGLYGYTF.

The V and J genes are TRBV11-1 and TRBJ1-1; 11 bases agree with TRBD1. Germline CDR1 and CDR2: SGHAT and FQDESV (reference sequence). CDR3 length equals 15 residues. Germline trimming cut 1 base from V and 7 bases from J; bases unmatched to any gene: 5. The CDR3 loop reads CASSLGTGGVIEAFF. The CDR3 DNA reads as TGTGCCAGCAGCTTAGGGACAGGGGGCGTGATTGAAGCTTTCTTT.

DNA of the CDR3: TGTGCCAGCAGTGATACAGATACGCAGTATTTT. This gives the protein CASSDTDTQYF. This rearrangement joins TRBV2 to TRBJ2-3; D remains unclear. From germline, CDR1 is SNHLY and CDR2 FYNNEI. V gave up 3 bases and J gave up 3 bases, with 1 base separating them. The length of the CDR3 is 11 residues.

This chain uses TRBV6-5 with TRBJ2-7; 9 bases are a match to TRBD1. The ends lost 2 bases at V and 5 bases at J; junction bases unmatched: 1. CDR3 size: 13 residues. Germline CDR1 reads MNHEY; CDR2 reads SVGAGI. CDR3 sequence (DNA): TGTGCCAGCAGTTACCGGGACAGGGACGAGCAGTACTTC. Protein: CASSYRDRDEQYF.

The chain carries TRBV7-9 and TRBJ1-3; D gene unclear. Per the germline V gene, CDR1 is SEHNR and CDR2 is FQNEAQ (reference sequence). Trimming took off 2 bases at V and 0 bases at J, with 5 bases between the two ends. There are 14 residues in the CDR3. The CDR3 spells CASSLSSSGNTIYF. The CDR3 DNA sequence: TGTGCCAGCAGCTTATCGTCCTCTGGAAACACCATATATTTT.

The V call is TRBV10-2, the J call TRBJ1-4; D not resolved. Germline V gene sequence: CDR1 WSHSY, CDR2 SAAADI. Trimming removed 4 bases at V and 8 bases at J, with 11 bases between. The CDR3 has 13 amino acids. CDR3 DNA sequence: TGCGCCAGCAGTGTGGATCAGCGGGAAAAACTGTTTTTT. Translating gives CASSVDQREKLFF.